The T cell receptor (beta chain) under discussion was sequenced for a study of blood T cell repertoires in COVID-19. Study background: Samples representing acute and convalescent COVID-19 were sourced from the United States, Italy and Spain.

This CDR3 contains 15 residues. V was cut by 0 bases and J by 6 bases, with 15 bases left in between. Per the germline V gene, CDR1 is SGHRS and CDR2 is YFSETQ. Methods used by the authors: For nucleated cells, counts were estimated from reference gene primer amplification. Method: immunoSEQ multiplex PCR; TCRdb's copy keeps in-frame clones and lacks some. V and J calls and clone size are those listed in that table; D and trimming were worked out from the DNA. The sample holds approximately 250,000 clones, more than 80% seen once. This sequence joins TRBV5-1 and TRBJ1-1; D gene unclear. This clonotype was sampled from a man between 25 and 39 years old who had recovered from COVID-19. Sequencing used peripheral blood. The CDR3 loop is CASSLAPGFYPEAFF. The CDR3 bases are TGCGCCAGCAGCTTGGCCCCAGGCTTTTACCCTGAAGCTTTCTTT.